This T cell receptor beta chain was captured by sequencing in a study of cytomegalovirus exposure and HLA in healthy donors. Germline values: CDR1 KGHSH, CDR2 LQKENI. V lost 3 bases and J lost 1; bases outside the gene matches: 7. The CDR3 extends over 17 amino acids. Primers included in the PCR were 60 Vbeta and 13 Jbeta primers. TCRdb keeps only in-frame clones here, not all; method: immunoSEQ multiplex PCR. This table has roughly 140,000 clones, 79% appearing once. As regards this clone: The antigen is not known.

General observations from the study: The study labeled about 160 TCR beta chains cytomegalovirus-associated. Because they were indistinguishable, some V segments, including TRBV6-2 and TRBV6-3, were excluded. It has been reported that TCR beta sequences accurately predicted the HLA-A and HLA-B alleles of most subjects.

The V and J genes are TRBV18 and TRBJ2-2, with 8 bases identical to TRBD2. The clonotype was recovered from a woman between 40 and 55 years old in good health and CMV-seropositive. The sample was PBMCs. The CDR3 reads CASSPGSGVENTGELFF. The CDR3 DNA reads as TGTGCCAGCTCACCTGGTAGCGGGGTTGAGAACACCGGGGAGCTGTTTTTT.